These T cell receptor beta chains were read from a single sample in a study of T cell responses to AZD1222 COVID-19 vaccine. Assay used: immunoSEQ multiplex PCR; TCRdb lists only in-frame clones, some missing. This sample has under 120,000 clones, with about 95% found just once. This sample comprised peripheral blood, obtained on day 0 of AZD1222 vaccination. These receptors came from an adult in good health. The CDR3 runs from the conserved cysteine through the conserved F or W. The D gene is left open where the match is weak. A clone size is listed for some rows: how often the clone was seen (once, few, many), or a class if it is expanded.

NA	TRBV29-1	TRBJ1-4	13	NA	CSVGVDFSEKLFF	TGCAGCGTTGGGGTAGATTTTAGCGAAAAACTGTTTTTT
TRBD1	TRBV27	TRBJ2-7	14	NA	CASSSGTGPYEQYF	TGTGCCAGCAGTTCCGGGACAGGGCCCTACGAGCAGTACTTC
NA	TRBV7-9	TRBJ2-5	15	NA	CASSLLAAGTETQYF	TGTGCCAGCAGCTTACTAGCTGCTGGTACGGAGACCCAGTACTTC
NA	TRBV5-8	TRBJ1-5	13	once	CASSLGQNQPQHF	TGTGCCAGCAGCTTGGGGCAGAATCAGCCCCAGCATTTT
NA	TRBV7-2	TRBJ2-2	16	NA	CASSLAGPTNTGELFF	TGTGCCAGCAGCTTGGCGGGACCCACGAACACCGGGGAGCTGTTTTTT
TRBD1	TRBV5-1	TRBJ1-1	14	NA	CASSLARGVVEAFF	TGCGCCAGCAGCTTGGCCAGGGGGGTGGTTGAAGCTTTCTTT
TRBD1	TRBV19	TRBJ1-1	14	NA	CASSIGTGGYRAFF	TGTGCCAGTAGTATCGGGACAGGGGGATACAGAGCTTTCTTT
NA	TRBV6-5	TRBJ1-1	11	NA	CASSYGGGAFF	TGTGCCAGCAGTTACGGGGGGGGAGCTTTCTTT
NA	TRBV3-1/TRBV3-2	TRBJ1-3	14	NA	CASSPDSSGNTIYF	TGTGCCAGCAGTCCCGACAGTTCTGGAAACACCATATATTTT
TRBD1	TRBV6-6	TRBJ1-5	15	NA	CASRADRASNQPQHF	TGTGCCAGCAGAGCGGACAGGGCGAGCAATCAGCCCCAGCATTTT
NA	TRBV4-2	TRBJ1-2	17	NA	CASSHNTGGLSGYGYTF	TGTGCCAGCAGCCATAACACGGGGGGGCTTTCGGGCTATGGCTACACCTTC
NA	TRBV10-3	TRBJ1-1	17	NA	CAISADGVGAPSAEAFF	TGTGCCATCAGTGCGGACGGCGTGGGGGCTCCTAGCGCTGAAGCTTTCTTT
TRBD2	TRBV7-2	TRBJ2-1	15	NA	CASSSSGTSPYEQFF	TGTGCCAGCAGCAGTTCCGGGACTAGCCCCTATGAGCAGTTCTTC
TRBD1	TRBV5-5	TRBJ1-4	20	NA	CASSFSRSGQGRGTNEKLFF	TGTGCCAGCAGCTTCAGTAGGAGTGGACAGGGGCGCGGGACTAATGAAAAACTGTTTTTT
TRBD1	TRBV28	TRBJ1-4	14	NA	CASRGQGEWEKLFF	TGTGCCAGCAGGGGACAGGGGGAATGGGAAAAACTGTTTTTT
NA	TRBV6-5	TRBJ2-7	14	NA	CASRDAQGAYEQYF	TGTGCCAGCAGGGACGCACAGGGCGCCTACGAGCAGTACTTC
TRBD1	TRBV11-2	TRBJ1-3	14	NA	CASSLGTDGNTIYF	TGTGCCAGCAGCCTCGGGACAGATGGAAACACCATATATTTT
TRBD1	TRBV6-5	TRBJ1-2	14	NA	CASSSRGRGNGYTF	TGTGCCAGCAGTTCACGGGGCAGGGGGAATGGCTACACCTTC
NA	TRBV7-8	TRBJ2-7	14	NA	CASSLAVRNYEQYF	TGTGCCAGCAGCTTAGCGGTCAGGAACTACGAGCAGTACTTC
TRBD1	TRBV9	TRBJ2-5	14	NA	CASSVGQGAETQYF	TGTGCCAGCAGCGTAGGTCAGGGGGCGGAGACCCAGTACTTC
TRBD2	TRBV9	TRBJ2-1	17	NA	CASSVGSGAGAYNEQFF	TGTGCCAGCAGCGTAGGATCCGGAGCGGGGGCCTACAATGAGCAGTTCTTC
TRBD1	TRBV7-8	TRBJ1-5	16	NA	CASTHEGGFRNQPQHF	TGTGCCAGCACACACGAAGGGGGCTTTCGGAATCAGCCCCAGCATTTT
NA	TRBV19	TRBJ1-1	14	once	CASSTGTLNTEAFF	TGTGCCAGTAGTACCGGGACATTGAACACTGAAGCTTTCTTT
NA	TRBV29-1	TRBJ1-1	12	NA	CSVEAENTEAFF	TGCAGCGTTGAGGCTGAGAACACTGAAGCTTTCTTT
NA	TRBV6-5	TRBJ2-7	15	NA	CASSSRQRVVFEQYF	TGTGCCAGCAGTTCAAGACAGAGAGTCGTTTTCGAGCAGTACTTC
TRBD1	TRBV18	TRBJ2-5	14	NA	CASSSNRGRETQYF	TGTGCCAGCTCATCAAACAGGGGTCGGGAGACCCAGTACTTC
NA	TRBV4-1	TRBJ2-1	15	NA	CASSLSAVEGNEQFF	TGCGCCAGCAGCCTGTCGGCGGTTGAGGGGAATGAGCAGTTCTTC
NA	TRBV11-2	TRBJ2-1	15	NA	CASSLERDTYNEQFF	TGTGCCAGCAGCTTAGAACGAGACACCTACAATGAGCAGTTCTTC
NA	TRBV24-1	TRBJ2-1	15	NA	CATSDLGTGHNEQFF	TGTGCCACCAGTGATTTGGGGACGGGCCACAATGAGCAGTTCTTC
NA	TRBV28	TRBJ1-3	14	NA	CASGTPGGGNTIYF	TGTGCCAGCGGGACCCCTGGAGGTGGAAACACCATATATTTT
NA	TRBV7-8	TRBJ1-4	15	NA	CASSSSRDFIEKLFF	TGTGCCAGCAGCTCCTCCAGGGATTTTATAGAAAAACTGTTTTTT
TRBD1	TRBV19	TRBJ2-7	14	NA	CASSPGTGGNEQYF	TGTGCCAGTAGTCCAGGGACAGGGGGCAACGAGCAGTACTTC
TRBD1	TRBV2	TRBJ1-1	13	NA	CASSPQGVTEAFF	TGTGCCAGCAGCCCACAGGGGGTCACTGAAGCTTTCTTT
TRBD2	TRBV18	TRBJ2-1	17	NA	CASSPLTSGSSYNEQFF	TGTGCCAGCTCACCATTGACTAGCGGGAGCTCCTACAATGAGCAGTTCTTC
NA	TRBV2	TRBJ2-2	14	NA	CATRWGGVTGELFF	TGTGCCACCAGGTGGGGGGGCGTCACCGGGGAGCTGTTTTTT
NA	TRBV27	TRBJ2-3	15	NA	CASSHLGGSTDTQYF	TGTGCCAGCAGCCATCTCGGCGGTTCCACAGATACGCAGTATTTT
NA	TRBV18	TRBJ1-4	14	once	CASSPNSGRRKLFF	TGTGCCAGCTCACCAAATAGCGGTCGCCGAAAACTGTTTTTT
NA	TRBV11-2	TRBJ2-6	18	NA	CASSRAGPLDGGANVLTF	TGTGCCAGCAGCCGAGCTGGACCCCTAGACGGTGGGGCCAACGTCCTGACTTTC
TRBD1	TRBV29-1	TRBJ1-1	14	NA	CSVGAGGEGTEAFF	TGCAGCGTTGGGGCAGGGGGCGAGGGCACTGAAGCTTTCTTT
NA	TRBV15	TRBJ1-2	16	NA	CATSKPKYEANYGYTF	TGTGCCACCAGCAAACCGAAGTACGAAGCTAACTATGGCTACACCTTC
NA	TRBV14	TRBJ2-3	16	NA	CASSQQGSFRTDTQYF	TGTGCCAGCAGCCAACAGGGCAGTTTTCGTACAGATACGCAGTATTTT
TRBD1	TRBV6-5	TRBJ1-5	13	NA	CATRQGWNQPQHF	TGTGCCACCCGACAGGGTTGGAATCAGCCCCAGCATTTT
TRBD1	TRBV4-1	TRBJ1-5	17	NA	CASSQAFSRGLNQPQHF	TGCGCCAGCAGCCAAGCCTTTAGCAGGGGGCTCAATCAGCCCCAGCATTTT
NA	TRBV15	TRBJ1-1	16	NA	CATSRAPSGEGTEAFF	TGTGCCACCAGCAGAGCACCAAGCGGGGAAGGGACTGAAGCTTTCTTT
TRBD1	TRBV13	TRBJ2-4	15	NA	CASSLGGGAKNIQYF	TGTGCCAGCAGCCTAGGGGGCGGAGCCAAAAACATTCAGTACTTC
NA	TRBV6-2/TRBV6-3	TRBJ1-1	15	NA	CASSPRQFMNTEAFF	TGTGCCAGCAGTCCGCGACAGTTCATGAACACTGAAGCTTTCTTT